The rows below give T cell receptor beta chains drawn from one sample of a study of cytomegalovirus exposure and HLA in healthy donors. The method was immunoSEQ multiplex PCR; TCRdb's version includes in-frame clones alone and lacks a portion of them. This sample has about 160,000 clones, with 81% found just once. Material: PBMCs. These receptors were taken from a woman in her fifties or sixties in good health and CMV-seronegative. The CDR3 runs from the conserved cysteine through the conserved F or W. D genes are given only for firm matches. Clone size is shown for a subset of rows, as once, few, many or a class of expanded clone.

>TRBD1|TRBJ1-2|few|TRBV6-4
TGTGCCAGCAGGCCGACAGGGGTAGATGGCTACACCTTC
CASRPTGVDGYTF
>-|TRBJ2-7|-|TRBV11-2
TGTGCCAGCAGCTTAGCCAGGTTCTACGAGCAGTACTTC
CASSLARFYEQYF
>-|TRBJ2-2|-|TRBV5-8
TGTGCCAGCAGCCACTACGGGGACACCGGGGAGCTGTTTTTT
CASSHYGDTGELFF
>-|TRBJ2-5|-|TRBV7-8
TGTGCCAGCAGCTTAGTCCTCCTATCCCAAGAGACCCAGTACTTC
CASSLVLLSQETQYF
>-|TRBJ1-1|few|TRBV25-1
TGTGCCAGCAGTGATACCGGAGGCACTGAAGCTTTCTTT
CASSDTGGTEAFF
>TRBD1|TRBJ2-7|few|TRBV6-5
TGTGCCAGCAGTTACTCGGGACAGGGTTCCTACGAGCAGTACTTC
CASSYSGQGSYEQYF
>TRBD2|TRBJ2-2|few|TRBV7-8
TGTGCCAGCAGCCTACTAGCGTCGAACACCGGGGAGCTGTTTTTT
CASSLLASNTGELFF
>TRBD2|TRBJ2-1|-|TRBV19
TGTGCCAGTACCCCACTAGCGGGGTCCAGCTACAATGAGCAGTTCTTC
CASTPLAGSSYNEQFF
>-|TRBJ1-6|-|TRBV9
TGTGCCAGCAGCGAGGGAACGGGGTCACCCCTCCACTTT
CASSEGTGSPLHF
>-|TRBJ2-5|few|TRBV30
TGTGCCTGGCGGGGTCCCCCAATAGAGACCCAGTACTTC
CAWRGPPIETQYF
>-|TRBJ2-1|few|TRBV19
TGTGCCAGTAGTTTAATGGACAGAGCGTATGAGCAGTTCTTC
CASSLMDRAYEQFF
>TRBD2|TRBJ2-3|-|TRBV29-1
TGCAGCGTTGAAGGGCTGGCGGGGGGGCCCACAGATACGCAGTATTTT
CSVEGLAGGPTDTQYF